This T cell receptor (beta chain) originates from a study of cytomegalovirus exposure and HLA in healthy donors. V was pared by 4 bases and J by 7 bases, with 2 bases of the junction left unmatched. This CDR3 has 11 residues. Germline loops: CDR1 DFQATT, CDR2 SNEGSKA (reference sequence). For this clone: What it binds is not known.

Points from the study as a whole: Presence/absence results assume similar sequencing depth per donor, which may not hold. Rarity characterized most TCR sequences, yet some public TCRs appeared in many donors.

PCR used 60 Vbeta primers and 13 Jbeta primers. Repertoires were generated with immunoSEQ multiplex PCR, while TCRdb's copy carries only in-frame clones and drops some. In the table there are about 240,000 clones, roughly 84% of which are singletons. The sample consisted of PBMCs. The sequence derives from a girl aged 2 to 9 in good health and CMV-seronegative. J is TRBJ1-2 and V is TRBV20-1; 8 nucleotides match TRBD1. In nucleotides, the CDR3 is TGCAGTGCTACGGACAGGGTTGGCTACACCTTC. It encodes CSATDRVGYTF.